This T cell receptor beta chain was captured in a study of response to subunit inactivated influenza vaccine. With 5 bases clipped from V and 7 bases from J, the junction kept 7 bases outside the gene matches. The CDR3 totals 14 residues. Germline V gives CDR1 SGHVS, CDR2 FQNEAQ. This clonotype was recorded at least ten times. One entry per CDR3 protein, called by TCRdb with MiXCR from the RT-PCR reads. The data show hundreds of thousands of distinct CDR3 sequences, approximately 11% seen once. This same sample was also part of a study on T cells expressing NK-cell markers. That paper adds: Scientists made TCR beta cDNA using 5'RACE template switching with UMIs. Repertoire data for TCR beta were derived from sorted T cells (CD3+CD56+NKG2C+, CD3+CD56+NKG2C- and CD3+CD56-NKG2C+). In several experiments, an anti-gamma-delta TCR antibody restricted sorting to alpha-beta TCR T cells. NKG2C+ dominant clonotypes from about 6 donors made up about 1.0-7.5% of CD8+ T cells.

Sample: PBMCs from blood, taken on the day of vaccination. The TCR originated in a man aged 50-60 years who received an inactivated influenza vaccine. The chain couples TRBV7-8 to TRBJ2-1, with 8 bases fitting TRBD1. The CDR3 sequence is CASSQSTGANEQFF. The CDR3 DNA reads as TGTGCCAGCAGCCAGTCGACAGGGGCGAATGAGCAGTTCTTC.